Detailed here is one T cell receptor beta chain. Authors' analysis steps: Amplifying reference gene primers gave estimates of nucleated cell counts. Sequencing used immunoSEQ multiplex PCR; TCRdb keeps in-frame clones, though not all of them. V and J calls and clone size are copied from that table; D and trimming were computed from the DNA. The data show approximately 350,000 clones, about 90% seen once. These data come from a study of blood T cell repertoires in COVID-19. Study in general: Collection of acute and convalescent COVID-19 samples took place in the United States, Italy and Spain. Sources were T cells, B-cell-depleted T cells, or PBMCs; the material itself was cDNA or gDNA.

This CDR3 is 14 amino acids long. CDR1 is SGDLS and CDR2 is YYNGEE in the germline V gene. Trimming stripped 2 bases from V and 5 bases from J, with 13 bases between. The V and J genes are TRBV9 and TRBJ2-5; TRBD2 might be the D (6 bases). This TCR was sampled from a woman under 30 who had recovered from COVID-19. Sample: peripheral blood. In nucleotides, the CDR3 is TGTGCCAGCAGCGTTTTGCCGGGGGTGGAGACCCAGTACTTC. This translates into CASSVLPGVETQYF.